Sequencing of this T cell receptor beta chain was carried out in a study of T cell clones after liver transplantation. Looking at the study overall: Apart from three HCV-positive recipients, transplants were for non-autoimmune, non-viral reasons.

Here immunoSEQ multiplex PCR was the method, and the copy in TCRdb shows in-frame clones only, minus some. The sample records some 80,000 clones, roughly four fifths being singletons. J lost 10 bases, V lost 5 bases, and 8 bases had no gene match. CDR3 length: 14 amino acids. CDR1 SGHAT and CDR2 FQNNGV come from the germline V gene. This chain connects TRBV11-2 to TRBJ2-1; 10 bases fit TRBD2. The source is a human patient who received a liver transplant. Some of these T cells may belong to the graft donor. Here the sequenced sample was CD4+ T cells from blood, taken 45 to 46 months after liver transplant. CDR3 bases: TGTGCCAGCAGCCGGTCCCCGGGACTAGCGGAGCAGTTCTTC. Its translation is CASSRSPGLAEQFF.